The 18 T cell receptor beta chains below were found in one sample sequenced in a study of T-cell reconstitution after alpha-beta-depleted transplantation in children. The authors prepared the TCRbeta library with unique molecular identifiers. TCRdb ran MiXCR on the PCR reads and lists one entry per CDR3 protein. This table holds over 550,000 distinct CDR3 sequences, more than 9% found once. The sample in question was PBMCs from the stem cell graft donor, obtained from the stem cell graft. Receptors originate from a human donor who donated a stem cell graft to a child with acute myeloid leukemia.

This rearrangement joins TRBV28 to TRBJ2-1; a possible D gene is TRBD2 (5 bases). V shed 5 bases and J shed 5 bases, with 10 bases lying between them. The germline CDR1 and CDR2 sequences are MDHEN and SYDVKM. This CDR3 is 13 amino acids long. Here the CDR3 DNA reads TGTGCCAGCAGTAGAGACTACAACAATGAGCAGTTCTTC. It codes for CASSRDYNNEQFF.

This clonotype occurred a few times. The chain couples TRBV28 to TRBJ2-1; no reliable D call. Trimming took 1 base from V and 9 from J, leaving 7 bases between them. The CDR3 totals 12 residues. CDR1 and CDR2 from the germline V gene are MDHEN and SYDVKM. DNA for the CDR3: TGTGCCAGCAGTTTATTAGGGTTTGAGCAGTTCTTC. This codes for CASSLLGFEQFF.

The chain carries TRBV14 and TRBJ2-1; D possibly matches TRBD1 or TRBD2 (6 bases each). The CDR3 has 13 residues. Germline CDR1 is SGHDN and CDR2 is FVKESK. V was clipped by 3 bases and J by 7 bases, with 10 bases between them. CDR3 sequence reads: CASSQGGRNEQFF. The DNA of the CDR3 is TGTGCCAGCAGCCAGGGGGGCCGAAATGAGCAGTTCTTC.

About this clonotype: One end of the junction does not line up with germline, which may come from a read error. This chain joins TRBV2 and TRBJ2-4; 12 nucleotides align to TRBD2. The CDR3 is 17 amino acids. Germline loops: CDR1 SNHLY, CDR2 FYNNEI. CDR3 region: CASIPWRLAGAQNIQYF. The CDR3 bases are TGTGCCAGCATCCCCTGGAGACTAGCGGGAGCCCAAAACATTCAGTACTTC.

This clonotype was observed a few times. The rearrangement uses TRBV15 and TRBJ2-7, with D unresolved. The CDR3 has 13 residues. CDR1 is LNHNV and CDR2 is YYDKDF in the germline V gene (reference sequence). Trimming removed 8 bases from V and 2 bases from J, with 13 bases in between. This chain's CDR3 is CATPLLWPYEQYF. The DNA for the CDR3 is TGTGCCACCCCTCTCTTGTGGCCCTACGAGCAGTACTTC.

The V gene is TRBV6-2 or TRBV6-3, the J gene TRBJ2-5; perhaps TRBD1 as D (6 bases). This CDR3 region has 15 residues. The germline V and J ends were trimmed by 6 bases and 2 bases, with 16 bases remaining between them. Germline-derived CDR1 and CDR2 are MNHEY and SVGEGT. This CDR3 is CASSIPGQLQETQYF. CDR3 in DNA: TGTGCCAGCAGCATTCCCGGACAGCTGCAAGAGACCCAGTACTTC.

At least ten counts were recorded for this clonotype. The chain has TRBV9 and TRBJ1-1; unclear D gene. The CDR3 is 15 amino acids. Germline values: CDR1 SGDLS, CDR2 YYNGEE. V was cut by 0 bases and J by 0 bases, with 9 bases left in between. The CDR3 bases are TGTGCCAGCAGCGTAGGGCCCCAAATGAACACTGAAGCTTTCTTT. Translated, it gives CASSVGPQMNTEAFF.

This clonotype was counted only a few times. The J gene is TRBJ2-7, the V gene TRBV6-2 or TRBV6-3; D is uncertain. There are 13 residues in the CDR3. Trimming cost V 2 bases and J 5 bases, with 10 bases left between them. Germline V gene lookup returns CDR1 MNHEY and CDR2 SVGEGT. Here the CDR3 DNA reads TGTGCCAGCAGTTACCGTCAGGTGGACGAGCAGTACTTC. Protein sequence: CASSYRQVDEQYF.

This clonotype was detected ten times or more. The chain is built from TRBV20-1 and TRBJ2-2; D is ambiguous. Trimming removed 5 bases at V and 4 bases at J, with 5 bases between. CDR1 is DFQATT, CDR2 SNEGSKA, per germline (reference sequence). CDR3 length: 11 amino acids. Here the CDR3 reads CSAYFTGELFF. The CDR3 DNA sequence: TGCAGTGCTTACTTCACCGGGGAGCTGTTTTTT.

This clonotype was counted between two and nine times. The chain links TRBV6-5 to TRBJ2-7, with 7 nucleotides matching TRBD1. Germline CDR1 and CDR2: MNHEY and SVGAGI. The CDR3 is made up of 15 amino acids. With V trimmed by 4 bases and J by 3 bases, 9 bases remained unmatched. The CDR3 is CASSFTGVLLYEQYF. Here the CDR3 DNA reads TGTGCCAGCAGTTTTACAGGGGTCCTACTCTACGAGCAGTACTTC.

This chain connects TRBV10-3 to TRBJ2-5; D is possibly TRBD1 or TRBD2 (5 bases each). This CDR3 has 15 residues. Trimming removed 4 bases from V and 4 bases from J, with 16 bases in between. From germline, CDR1 is ENHRY and CDR2 SYGVKD. The CDR3 here is CAISGSRGATETQYF. In nucleotides, the CDR3 is TGTGCCATCAGTGGTTCAAGAGGGGCTACAGAGACCCAGTACTTC.

The chain joins TRBV20-1 to TRBJ2-7, with D tentatively TRBD2 (5 bases). Germline values: CDR1 DFQATT, CDR2 SNEGSKA (reference sequence). CDR3 length: 14 residues. With 2 bases removed from V and 6 bases from J, the gap between germline ends came to 17 bases. The DNA of the CDR3 is TGCAGTGCTAGAATCCGGACTGACCTACGCGAGCAGTACTTC. Translation: CSARIRTDLREQYF.

The V call is TRBV4-3, the J call TRBJ2-3, with 9 bases lining up with TRBD1. In germline, CDR1 is LGHNA, CDR2 YSLEER. The CDR3 is 17 amino acids. Germline trimming cut 3 bases from V and 4 bases from J; bases unmatched to any gene: 11. CDR3 sequence (DNA): TGCGCCAGCAGCCACGGCACCGGGACAGGGTATCCAGATACGCAGTATTTT. This sequence encodes CASSHGTGTGYPDTQYF.

This clonotype was recorded at least ten times. The V and J genes are TRBV3-1 and TRBJ2-1, with TRBD2 identical over 9 bases. V was clipped by 3 bases and J by 5 bases; unmatched bases: 11. The CDR3 has 17 amino acids. The germline CDR1 and CDR2 sequences are LGHDT and YNNKEL (reference sequence). The CDR3 DNA follows: TGTGCCAGCAGCCACCTCTTTAGCGGGAGAGTAGACAATGAGCAGTTCTTC. Residues: CASSHLFSGRVDNEQFF.

This clonotype was detected a few times. The V and J genes are TRBV24-1 and TRBJ2-3, with a possible D match to TRBD2 (5 bases). V was clipped by 9 bases and J by 0 bases, with 9 bases between them. CDR1 KGHDR and CDR2 SFDVKD come from the germline V gene. This CDR3 spans 13 amino acids. CDR3 loop: CATSGGSTDTQYF. CDR3 sequence (DNA): TGTGCCACCTCTGGAGGCAGCACAGATACGCAGTATTTT.

This clonotype was counted many times. This sequence joins TRBV24-1 and TRBJ2-1; D might be TRBD1 (5 bases). This CDR3 is 15 amino acids long. CDR1 KGHDR and CDR2 SFDVKD come from the germline V gene. The V end was cut by 9 bases, the J end by 2 bases, with 16 bases between. This CDR3 is CATAAPRTTYNEQFF. The CDR3 DNA reads as TGTGCCACCGCCGCGCCCAGGACAACCTACAATGAGCAGTTCTTC.

This clonotype was recorded many times. The chain recombines TRBV6-2 or TRBV6-3 with TRBJ2-1; 8 nucleotides agree with TRBD2. Germline V gene lookup returns CDR1 MNHEY and CDR2 SVGEGT. The V segment lost 10 bases and the J segment 10 bases; nucleotides outside the gene matches: 21. The CDR3 has 16 residues. The CDR3: CATLSPGLDLSGEQFF. The CDR3 coding sequence is TGTGCCACCCTAAGCCCGGGACTAGATTTATCGGGCGAGCAGTTCTTC.

This clonotype turned up a few times. The rearrangement joins TRBV20-1 to TRBJ2-2; tentatively, D is TRBD1 or TRBD2 (5 bases each). The CDR3 is 14 amino acids. Germline lookup yields CDR1 DFQATT and CDR2 SNEGSKA (reference sequence). The CDR3 is CSTRGPTNTGELFF. DNA of the CDR3: TGCAGCACCCGGGGCCCCACGAACACCGGGGAGCTGTTTTTT.